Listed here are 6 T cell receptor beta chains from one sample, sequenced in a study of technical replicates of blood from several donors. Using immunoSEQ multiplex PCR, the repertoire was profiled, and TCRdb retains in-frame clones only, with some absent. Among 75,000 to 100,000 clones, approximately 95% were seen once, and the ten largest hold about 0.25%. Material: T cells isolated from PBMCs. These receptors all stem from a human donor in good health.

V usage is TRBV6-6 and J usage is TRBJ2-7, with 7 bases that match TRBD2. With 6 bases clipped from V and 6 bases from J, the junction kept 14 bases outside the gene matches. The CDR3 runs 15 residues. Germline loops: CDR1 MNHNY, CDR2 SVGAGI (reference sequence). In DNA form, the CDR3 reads TGTGCCAGCAGCCACGGACCGGGAGGAGAGGGCGAGCAGTACTTC. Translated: CASSHGPGGEGEQYF.

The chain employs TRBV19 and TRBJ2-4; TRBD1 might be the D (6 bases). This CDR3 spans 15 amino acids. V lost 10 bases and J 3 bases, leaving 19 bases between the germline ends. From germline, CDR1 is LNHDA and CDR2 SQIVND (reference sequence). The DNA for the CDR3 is TGTGCCACAGCGACAGGCCCCTTATACAAAAACATTCAGTACTTC. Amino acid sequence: CATATGPLYKNIQYF. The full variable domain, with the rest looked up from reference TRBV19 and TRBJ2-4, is DGGITQSPKYLFRKEGQNVTLSCEQNLNHDAMYWYRQDPGQGLRLIYYSQIVNDFQKGDIAEGYSVSREKKESFPLTVTSAQKNPTAFYLCATATGPLYKNIQYFGAGTRLSVL.

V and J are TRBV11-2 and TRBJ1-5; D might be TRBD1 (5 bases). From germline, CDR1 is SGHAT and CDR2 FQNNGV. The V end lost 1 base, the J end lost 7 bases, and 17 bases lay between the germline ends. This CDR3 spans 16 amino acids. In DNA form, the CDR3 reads TGTGCCAGCAGCTTAGGCTCGGCGGTGACAGACCAGCCCCAGCATTTT. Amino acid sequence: CASSLGSAVTDQPQHF.

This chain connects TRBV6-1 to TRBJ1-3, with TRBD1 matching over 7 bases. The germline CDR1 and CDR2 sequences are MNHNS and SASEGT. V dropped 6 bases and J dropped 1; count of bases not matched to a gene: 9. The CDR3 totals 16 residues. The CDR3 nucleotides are TGTGCCAGCAGGGAATCGACAGGGCCTTCTGGAAACACCATATATTTT. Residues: CASRESTGPSGNTIYF.

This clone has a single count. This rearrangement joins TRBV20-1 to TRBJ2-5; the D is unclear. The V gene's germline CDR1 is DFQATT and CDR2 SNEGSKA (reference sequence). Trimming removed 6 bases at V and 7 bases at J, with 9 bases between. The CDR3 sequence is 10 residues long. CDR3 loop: CSATRGTQYF. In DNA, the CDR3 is TGCAGTGCCACGAGAGGGACCCAGTACTTC.

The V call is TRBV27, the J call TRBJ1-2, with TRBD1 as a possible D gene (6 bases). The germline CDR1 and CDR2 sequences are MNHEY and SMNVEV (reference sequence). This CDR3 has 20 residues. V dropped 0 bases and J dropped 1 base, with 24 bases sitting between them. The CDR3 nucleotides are TGTGCCAGCAGTTTATCGTGGGGGCCCCTAGCGGGAAGCAGTAACTATGGCTACACCTTC. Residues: CASSLSWGPLAGSSNYGYTF.